A selection of T cell receptor beta chains follows, all from one sample in a study of blood T cell repertoires in COVID-19. Assay: immunoSEQ multiplex PCR; the TCRdb copy retains only in-frame clones and omits some. This sample has roughly 220,000 clones, with 86% found just once. Sequenced: peripheral blood. Receptors originate from a woman between 50 and 59 years old with COVID-19, enrolled during active disease. CDR3s include the opening cysteine and the closing phenylalanine or tryptophan. The order of the fields is V gene, J gene, clone size, D gene, CDR3 DNA, CDR3 protein. D genes are given only for firm matches. Clone size, where shown, is once, few, many, or a class for clones that have expanded.

v_call: TRBV6-1
j_call: TRBJ1-6
clone_size: NA
d_call: NA
cdr3_nt: TGTGCCAGCAGTGAACTCCTGGGAGGTTATTCACCCCTCCACTTT
cdr3_aa: CASSELLGGYSPLHF

v_call: TRBV24-1
j_call: TRBJ2-3
clone_size: NA
d_call: TRBD2
cdr3_nt: TGTGCCACCAGTGATACGGGGGGGCCGGAAGGTACGCAGTATTTT
cdr3_aa: CATSDTGGPEGTQYF

v_call: TRBV5-1
j_call: TRBJ1-2
clone_size: NA
d_call: NA
cdr3_nt: TGCGCCAGCAGCTTGGAAGGTAGCAGGGATATGGGTGGCTACACCTTC
cdr3_aa: CASSLEGSRDMGGYTF

v_call: TRBV27
j_call: TRBJ1-1
clone_size: NA
d_call: NA
cdr3_nt: TGTGCCAGCAGTTTATCGTTCGGTAACACTGAAGCTTTCTTT
cdr3_aa: CASSLSFGNTEAFF

v_call: TRBV14
j_call: TRBJ2-1
clone_size: NA
d_call: NA
cdr3_nt: TGTGCCAGCAGCCAAGTAGACGGGGTTAACCGCATATACAATGAGCAGTTCTTC
cdr3_aa: CASSQVDGVNRIYNEQFF

v_call: TRBV9
j_call: TRBJ1-4
clone_size: NA
d_call: NA
cdr3_nt: TGTGCCAGCAGCGTAGGGCGGACCCAGGGAGAAAAACTGTTTTTT
cdr3_aa: CASSVGRTQGEKLFF

v_call: TRBV28
j_call: TRBJ1-2
clone_size: once
d_call: NA
cdr3_nt: TGTGCCAGCAGCCCTTTAAACTATGGCTACACCTTC
cdr3_aa: CASSPLNYGYTF

v_call: TRBV10-3
j_call: TRBJ2-1
clone_size: NA
d_call: TRBD2
cdr3_nt: TGTGCCATCAGTATCGGGACTAGCTCCTGGGGTGAGCAGTTCTTC
cdr3_aa: CAISIGTSSWGEQFF

v_call: TRBV7-2
j_call: TRBJ1-2
clone_size: NA
d_call: NA
cdr3_nt: TGTGCCAGCAGCTCCGGGGGTTCAAGTGGCTACACCTTC
cdr3_aa: CASSSGGSSGYTF

v_call: TRBV3-1/TRBV3-2
j_call: TRBJ2-7
clone_size: NA
d_call: NA
cdr3_nt: TGTGCCAGCAGTCTTCGGGGCTACGAGCAGTACTTC
cdr3_aa: CASSLRGYEQYF

v_call: TRBV7-3
j_call: TRBJ2-3
clone_size: NA
d_call: TRBD2
cdr3_nt: TGTGCCAGCAGCTTACGGGGGGGCACAGATACGCAGTATTTT
cdr3_aa: CASSLRGGTDTQYF

v_call: TRBV5-1
j_call: TRBJ1-1
clone_size: NA
d_call: TRBD1
cdr3_nt: TGCGCCAGCAGCTTGGACGGGACAGGGAAGTACACTGAAGCTTTCTTT
cdr3_aa: CASSLDGTGKYTEAFF

v_call: TRBV10-3
j_call: TRBJ1-6
clone_size: NA
d_call: TRBD1
cdr3_nt: TGTGCCATCAGACCGGGACAGGATAATTCACCCCTCCACTTT
cdr3_aa: CAIRPGQDNSPLHF

v_call: TRBV7-2
j_call: TRBJ2-1
clone_size: NA
d_call: TRBD2
cdr3_nt: TGTGCCAGCAGCTTAAGGGCAAGGGGCGGGGGTTCGTACAATGAGCAGTTCTTC
cdr3_aa: CASSLRARGGGSYNEQFF

v_call: TRBV19
j_call: TRBJ2-5
clone_size: NA
d_call: TRBD1
cdr3_nt: TGTGCCAGTAGTAAGACAGGGAGTAGAAAAGAGACCCAGTACTTC
cdr3_aa: CASSKTGSRKETQYF

v_call: TRBV18
j_call: TRBJ2-3
clone_size: NA
d_call: NA
cdr3_nt: TGTGCCAGCTCACCACCATCCGGGGCAGATACGCAGTATTTT
cdr3_aa: CASSPPSGADTQYF

v_call: TRBV5-4
j_call: TRBJ2-7
clone_size: NA
d_call: TRBD2
cdr3_nt: TGTGCCAGCAGCCCCCGGGCTAGCGGGGGGTACGAGCAGTACTTC
cdr3_aa: CASSPRASGGYEQYF

v_call: TRBV5-1
j_call: TRBJ2-6
clone_size: NA
d_call: TRBD2
cdr3_nt: TGCGCCAGCAGTAGCGGGGGGAGCTCTGGGGCCAACGTCCTGACTTTC
cdr3_aa: CASSSGGSSGANVLTF

v_call: TRBV18
j_call: TRBJ2-1
clone_size: NA
d_call: TRBD2
cdr3_nt: TGTGCCAGCTCACCCAAGGCGGGGGGTAATGAGCAGTTCTTC
cdr3_aa: CASSPKAGGNEQFF

v_call: TRBV5-1
j_call: TRBJ1-2
clone_size: NA
d_call: NA
cdr3_nt: TGCGCCAGCAGCTTGGAACCGGGGAGCCGCTATGGCTACACCTTC
cdr3_aa: CASSLEPGSRYGYTF

v_call: TRBV27
j_call: TRBJ2-3
clone_size: NA
d_call: NA
cdr3_nt: TGTGCCTTCCTTTCCGAACGGGGGTGCACAGATACGCAGTATTTT
cdr3_aa: CAFLSERGCTDTQYF

v_call: TRBV13
j_call: TRBJ1-4
clone_size: NA
d_call: TRBD1
cdr3_nt: TGTGCCAGTTCTACAGGGGACCGTAGGGAAAAACTGTTTTTT
cdr3_aa: CASSTGDRREKLFF

v_call: TRBV7-8
j_call: TRBJ2-3
clone_size: NA
d_call: TRBD1
cdr3_nt: TGTGCCAGCAGCCCGGGACAGGGATTAGATACGCAGTATTTT
cdr3_aa: CASSPGQGLDTQYF

v_call: TRBV14
j_call: TRBJ1-1
clone_size: NA
d_call: TRBD1
cdr3_nt: TGTGCCAGCAGCACCGGCCCCACAGGGGGAAGGAACACTGAAGCTTTCTTT
cdr3_aa: CASSTGPTGGRNTEAFF

v_call: TRBV4-3
j_call: TRBJ2-7
clone_size: NA
d_call: TRBD1
cdr3_nt: TGCGCCAGCAGCCAAGATCAGGGGGATGGACGCGAGCAGTACTTC
cdr3_aa: CASSQDQGDGREQYF

v_call: TRBV5-6
j_call: TRBJ1-5
clone_size: NA
d_call: TRBD1
cdr3_nt: TGTGCCAGCAGCTTGGCCCAGGGGGCCTACAATCAGCCCCAGCATTTT
cdr3_aa: CASSLAQGAYNQPQHF

v_call: TRBV28
j_call: TRBJ2-1
clone_size: NA
d_call: NA
cdr3_nt: TGTGCCAGCAGTTTCGGAAGTCCAGGCCAGTTCTTC
cdr3_aa: CASSFGSPGQFF

v_call: TRBV5-1
j_call: TRBJ2-7
clone_size: few
d_call: NA
cdr3_nt: TGCGCCAGCGCCTTAAGGGGCGGGGATGGGGAGCAGTACTTC
cdr3_aa: CASALRGGDGEQYF

v_call: TRBV3-1/TRBV3-2
j_call: TRBJ1-5
clone_size: NA
d_call: NA
cdr3_nt: TGTGCCAGCAGCCAGGGCGCGGGGGGCAATCAGCCCCAGCATTTT
cdr3_aa: CASSQGAGGNQPQHF

v_call: TRBV5-4
j_call: TRBJ1-2
clone_size: few
d_call: TRBD1
cdr3_nt: TGTGCCAGCAGCTTGGGTGGACAGGGGAAGGGCTACACCTTC
cdr3_aa: CASSLGGQGKGYTF

v_call: TRBV29-1
j_call: TRBJ1-2
clone_size: few
d_call: NA
cdr3_nt: TGCAGCGTTGAGGGGGTCAGCGGGGTCTATGGCTACACCTTC
cdr3_aa: CSVEGVSGVYGYTF

v_call: TRBV2
j_call: TRBJ1-1
clone_size: NA
d_call: NA
cdr3_nt: TGTGCCAGCAGGGGCAGGGTGACTTTCTTT
cdr3_aa: CASRGRVTFF

v_call: TRBV15
j_call: TRBJ1-4
clone_size: NA
d_call: NA
cdr3_nt: TGTGCCACCAGCGCTCAGAGGGTTAATGAAAAACTGTTTTTT
cdr3_aa: CATSAQRVNEKLFF

v_call: TRBV25-1
j_call: TRBJ1-1
clone_size: once
d_call: NA
cdr3_nt: TGTGCCAGCAGTGAAGTTACCCGGGAGACTGAAGCTTTCTTT
cdr3_aa: CASSEVTRETEAFF

v_call: TRBV7-8
j_call: TRBJ1-2
clone_size: NA
d_call: TRBD1
cdr3_nt: TGTGCCAGCAGCCCACACAGGGGTGGCTACACCTTC
cdr3_aa: CASSPHRGGYTF

v_call: TRBV5-1
j_call: TRBJ2-2
clone_size: NA
d_call: TRBD2
cdr3_nt: TGCGCCAGCAGCTGGGCCCCAGCGGGGGCGAACACCGGGGAGCTGTTTTTT
cdr3_aa: CASSWAPAGANTGELFF

v_call: TRBV6-1
j_call: TRBJ2-5
clone_size: NA
d_call: TRBD2
cdr3_nt: TGTGCCAGCAGTGAACGGGGGGATTCGCAAGAGACCCAGTACTTC
cdr3_aa: CASSERGDSQETQYF

v_call: TRBV5-1
j_call: TRBJ1-6
clone_size: NA
d_call: NA
cdr3_nt: TGCGCCAGCAGCTTGAGGACTTCCTTAGGAGGCTCCTATAATTCACCCCTCCACTTT
cdr3_aa: CASSLRTSLGGSYNSPLHF

v_call: TRBV6-2/TRBV6-3
j_call: TRBJ2-3
clone_size: NA
d_call: TRBD2
cdr3_nt: TGTGCCAGCAGTTCCCGCCAGCGGGGGGCAGATACGCAGTATTTT
cdr3_aa: CASSSRQRGADTQYF

v_call: TRBV7-2
j_call: TRBJ2-2
clone_size: few
d_call: NA
cdr3_nt: TGTGCCAGCAGCCTAACGGGGGCGAACACCGGGGAGCTGTTTTTT
cdr3_aa: CASSLTGANTGELFF

v_call: TRBV3-1/TRBV3-2
j_call: TRBJ1-1
clone_size: NA
d_call: TRBD1
cdr3_nt: TGTGCCAGCAGCCCACAGGGGGCCAAGTGGAACACTGAAGCTTTCTTT
cdr3_aa: CASSPQGAKWNTEAFF

v_call: TRBV2
j_call: TRBJ2-1
clone_size: NA
d_call: TRBD1
cdr3_nt: TGTGCCAGCAGTGAAGCGGGACAGTTGTACAATGAGCAGTTCTTC
cdr3_aa: CASSEAGQLYNEQFF

v_call: TRBV7-2
j_call: TRBJ2-7
clone_size: NA
d_call: TRBD2
cdr3_nt: TGTGCCAGCAGCTTAGTATCGGCGGGGGACTACGAGCAGTACTTC
cdr3_aa: CASSLVSAGDYEQYF

v_call: TRBV5-1
j_call: TRBJ1-4
clone_size: NA
d_call: TRBD1
cdr3_nt: TGCGCCAGCAGCTTTCTCCCCGGGACAGATAATGAAAAACTGTTTTTT
cdr3_aa: CASSFLPGTDNEKLFF

v_call: TRBV28
j_call: TRBJ2-7
clone_size: NA
d_call: NA
cdr3_nt: TGTGCCAGCAAATACTCCTACGAGCAGTACTTC
cdr3_aa: CASKYSYEQYF

v_call: TRBV7-2
j_call: TRBJ1-4
clone_size: once
d_call: NA
cdr3_nt: TGTGCCAGCAGCTTAGACAGCACAACTAATGAAAAACTGTTTTTT
cdr3_aa: CASSLDSTTNEKLFF

v_call: TRBV19
j_call: TRBJ1-1
clone_size: NA
d_call: NA
cdr3_nt: TGTGCCAGTAGTATTGGCGGGGAAGTCTTGACTGAAGCTTTCTTT
cdr3_aa: CASSIGGEVLTEAFF

v_call: TRBV6-5
j_call: TRBJ1-2
clone_size: NA
d_call: TRBD1
cdr3_nt: TGTGCCAGCAGTCTTGGACAGGGGTCTAACTATGGCTACACCTTC
cdr3_aa: CASSLGQGSNYGYTF

v_call: TRBV19
j_call: TRBJ1-2
clone_size: NA
d_call: NA
cdr3_nt: TGTGCCAGTAGTATTTCTAGGGGCGACTATGGCTACACCTTC
cdr3_aa: CASSISRGDYGYTF

v_call: TRBV28
j_call: TRBJ1-2
clone_size: NA
d_call: TRBD1
cdr3_nt: TGTGCCAGCAGTTCTGACAGGGCGGGGTGGGATGGCTACACCTTC
cdr3_aa: CASSSDRAGWDGYTF

v_call: TRBV24-1
j_call: TRBJ2-6
clone_size: NA
d_call: TRBD1
cdr3_nt: TGTGCCACCAGTGACTCCTTACGGGACAGAGGAGCCAACGTCCTGACTTTC
cdr3_aa: CATSDSLRDRGANVLTF

v_call: TRBV11-2
j_call: TRBJ2-3
clone_size: NA
d_call: NA
cdr3_nt: TGTGCCAGCAGCCGAGGGGGGGGAGATACGCAGTATTTT
cdr3_aa: CASSRGGGDTQYF

v_call: TRBV6-5
j_call: TRBJ2-1
clone_size: NA
d_call: NA
cdr3_nt: TGTGCCAGCAAGGAAACAGATACTGAGCAGTTCTTC
cdr3_aa: CASKETDTEQFF

v_call: TRBV5-1
j_call: TRBJ2-5
clone_size: NA
d_call: NA
cdr3_nt: TGCGCCAGCAGCTTGTGGGGGCGGGAGACCCAGTACTTC
cdr3_aa: CASSLWGRETQYF